One and the same sample provided the 26 T cell receptor beta chains below, sequenced in a study of T cell responses to AZD1222 COVID-19 vaccine. Clones were sequenced by immunoSEQ multiplex PCR, and TCRdb holds only the in-frame ones, with some missing. Of about 100,000 clones listed, about nine tenths are singletons. Sequences were derived from peripheral blood, sampled 28 days after the second dose of the MenACWY control vaccine. The receptor set was obtained from an adult who received the MenACWY meningococcal vaccine as a control.

The chain combines TRBV30 with TRBJ2-6, with D uncertain. The CDR3 totals 17 residues. Germline CDR1 GTSNPN, CDR2 SVGIG (reference sequence). Trimming took 3 bases from V and 1 from J, leaving 16 bases between them. The chain's CDR3 is CAWSGLGLRSGANVLTF. In DNA, the CDR3 is TGTGCCTGGAGCGGGCTAGGGTTGAGGTCTGGGGCCAACGTCCTGACTTTC.

The V gene is TRBV19, the J gene TRBJ2-1; TRBD1 aligns across 9 bases. Per germline, CDR1 LNHDA and CDR2 SQIVND (reference sequence). V dropped 3 bases and J dropped 4; count of bases not matched to a gene: 16. The CDR3 runs to 19 residues. CDR3 loop: CASSMINQGQGFAYNEQFF. The DNA of the CDR3 is TGTGCCAGTAGTATGATCAATCAGGGACAGGGATTCGCGTACAATGAGCAGTTCTTC.

J is TRBJ1-4 and V is TRBV11-2; 7 nucleotides align to TRBD1. The CDR3 consists of 14 residues. V trimming: 4 bases; J trimming: 11 bases; junction bases outside the gene matches: 10. Germline CDR1 and CDR2: SGHAT and FQNNGV. This CDR3 is CASSSSDRSGKLFF. Here the CDR3 DNA reads TGTGCCAGCAGCTCTTCGGACAGGAGTGGGAAACTGTTTTTT.

The CDR3 nucleotides are TGTGCCAGCAGTCCCCCCCCCAGGCATAGCAATCAGCCCCAGCATTTT. Translating it yields CASSPPPRHSNQPQHF. This chain joins TRBV6-2 or TRBV6-3 and TRBJ1-5; no clear D. CDR1 MNHEY and CDR2 SVGEGT come from the germline V gene. The CDR3 is 16 residues long. V lost 5 bases, J lost 0 bases, and 14 bases lay in between.

V usage is TRBV10-3 and J usage is TRBJ2-1, with 11 bases matching TRBD1. Trimming took 4 bases from V and 12 from J; bases not matched to a gene: 11. Germline lookup yields CDR1 ENHRY and CDR2 SYGVKD. This CDR3 contains 15 residues. CDR3 nucleotide sequence: TGTGCCATCAGTGGGCCGGGACAGGGGGGAATAGGGCAGTTCTTC. Translated, it gives CAISGPGQGGIGQFF.

The chain joins TRBV24-1 to TRBJ1-2, with D unresolved. Trimming cost V 5 bases and J 1 base, with 7 bases left between them. There are 13 residues in the CDR3. Germline V gene data show CDR1 as KGHDR and CDR2 as SFDVKD. CDR3: CATSGENNYGYTF. In DNA form, the CDR3 reads TGTGCCACCAGTGGGGAAAATAACTATGGCTACACCTTC.

The chain uses TRBV28 and TRBJ1-3; 10 bases map to TRBD1. CDR1 is MDHEN, CDR2 SYDVKM, per germline. The CDR3 runs 16 residues. V was pared by 2 bases and J by 2 bases, with 3 bases of the junction left unmatched. The CDR3, as DNA: TGTGCCAGCAGTTTACGACAGGGGGCACCTGGAAACACCATATATTTT. It specifies CASSLRQGAPGNTIYF.

This CDR3 is CASSPERRTRSGNTIYF. In DNA form, the CDR3 reads TGTGCCAGCAGCCCCGAGAGGAGGACCCGCTCTGGAAACACCATATATTTT. V and J are TRBV7-8 and TRBJ1-3; D unresolved. CDR1 and CDR2 from the germline V gene are SGHVS and FQNEAQ. The CDR3 length is 17 residues. V shed 5 bases and J shed 0 bases, with 17 bases lying between them.

This clone has a single count. This sequence joins TRBV9 and TRBJ1-1; a possible D gene is TRBD1 (5 bases). Germline V gene sequence: CDR1 SGDLS, CDR2 YYNGEE. This CDR3 is 14 amino acids long. V was shortened by 3 bases and J by 0 bases, with 9 bases between the two germline ends. This CDR3 is CASSAQDMNTEAFF. In nucleotides, the CDR3 is TGTGCCAGCAGCGCTCAGGACATGAACACTGAAGCTTTCTTT.

This chain links TRBV18 with TRBJ1-6; the D is unclear. CDR3 length equals 14 residues. Germline loops: CDR1 KGHSH, CDR2 LQKENI. V lost 3 bases, J lost 8 bases, and 11 bases lay in between. DNA of the CDR3: TGTGCCAGCTCACCCGACATACGGGATTCACCCCTCCACTTT. Its protein product is CASSPDIRDSPLHF.

The genes are TRBV7-7 and TRBJ2-3, with 11 bases that match TRBD2. The V segment lost 5 bases and the J segment 4 bases; nucleotides outside the gene matches: 17. Germline V gives CDR1 SSHAT, CDR2 FNYEAQ (reference sequence). The CDR3 consists of 19 residues. The CDR3 sequence: CASSPGFGLAGGGSDTQYF. CDR3 DNA: TGTGCCAGCAGCCCCGGATTCGGGCTAGCGGGGGGAGGGTCAGATACGCAGTATTTT.

This clone was seen a handful of times. The chain is built from TRBV14 and TRBJ1-6; D not certain. The V end lost 7 bases, the J end lost 8 bases, and 15 bases lay between the germline ends. CDR1 and CDR2 from the germline V gene are SGHDN and FVKESK. The CDR3 consists of 14 residues. This CDR3 is CASTLGWRDSPLHF. The CDR3, as DNA: TGTGCCAGCACCCTAGGATGGAGGGATTCACCCCTCCACTTT.

This chain connects TRBV6-2 or TRBV6-3 to TRBJ1-2; D remains unclear. The V gene's germline CDR1 is MNHEY and CDR2 SVGEGT. V was trimmed by 4 bases and J by 5 bases, leaving 11 bases between them. The CDR3 runs 13 residues. The CDR3 reads CASSLTDFYGYTF. Here the CDR3 DNA reads TGTGCCAGCAGTTTAACAGACTTTTATGGCTACACCTTC.

This chain links TRBV29-1 with TRBJ2-1; no clear D. Trimming shortened V by 4 bases and J by 12 bases, and 13 bases separated the two germline ends. The CDR3 contains 11 residues. CDR1 is SQVTM, CDR2 ANQGSEA, per germline. The chain's CDR3 is CSVGLPSGQFF. The DNA for the CDR3 is TGCAGCGTTGGGCTTCCCTCGGGGCAGTTCTTC.

This chain uses TRBV29-1 with TRBJ2-2, with D hard to call. The CDR3 has 14 amino acids. Trimming shortened V by 5 bases and J by 4 bases, and 14 bases separated the two germline ends. Germline V lookup: CDR1 SQVTM, CDR2 ANQGSEA. The CDR3, as DNA: TGCAGCGTTACCTTGGGTCCCGGCACCGGGGAGCTGTTTTTT. Protein product: CSVTLGPGTGELFF.

The rearrangement joins TRBV7-9 to TRBJ2-1; tentatively, D is TRBD1 or TRBD2 (6 bases each). Trimming shortened V by 9 bases and J by 0 bases, and 15 bases separated the two germline ends. Germline-derived CDR1 and CDR2 are SEHNR and FQNEAQ (reference sequence). CDR3 length: 15 amino acids. The DNA of the CDR3 is TGTGCCAGTGGACGGGGGCCGAGCTCCTACAATGAGCAGTTCTTC. Protein sequence: CASGRGPSSYNEQFF.

The chain employs TRBV11-2 and TRBJ2-3; D gene ambiguous. V was trimmed by 3 bases and J by 5 bases, leaving 9 bases between them. This CDR3 is 13 amino acids long. CDR1 is SGHAT and CDR2 is FQNNGV in the germline V gene. The CDR3 DNA follows: TGTGCCAGCAGCTTCCTCAGGTTAGATACGCAGTATTTT. As protein: CASSFLRLDTQYF.

The chain joins TRBV6-2 or TRBV6-3 to TRBJ2-2, with 7 bases aligning to TRBD1. Germline values: CDR1 MNHEY, CDR2 SVGEGT. The CDR3 length is 14 residues. Germline trimming cut 5 bases from V and 5 bases from J; bases unmatched to any gene: 5. The DNA of the CDR3 is TGTGCCAGCAGTATCACAGGGGCAACCGGGGAGCTGTTTTTT. This codes for CASSITGATGELFF.

This chain uses TRBV18 with TRBJ2-7; tentative D call: TRBD1 (5 bases). CDR1 and CDR2 from the germline V gene are KGHSH and LQKENI. The V end was cut by 0 bases, the J end by 1 base, with 7 bases between. The CDR3 is made up of 14 amino acids. CDR3 sequence (DNA): TGTGCCAGCTCACCACCGGCAGGGTCCTACGAGCAGTACTTC. Protein: CASSPPAGSYEQYF.

This clone was picked up one time. This chain joins TRBV28 and TRBJ2-2; the D is unclear. V was pared by 8 bases and J by 4 bases, with 8 bases between. CDR1 is MDHEN and CDR2 is SYDVKM in the germline V gene. This CDR3 region has 12 residues. CDR3 in amino acids: CASGAFTGELFF. CDR3 DNA: TGTGCCAGCGGCGCATTCACCGGGGAGCTGTTTTTT.

This chain joins TRBV7-2 and TRBJ1-6, with 7 bases that match TRBD1. J gave up 8 bases and V 5 bases, and 3 bases lay outside the gene matches. Germline assignment: CDR1 SGHTA and CDR2 FQGNSA. This CDR3 comprises 13 residues. CDR3 residues: CASSNRGYSPLHF. As DNA, the CDR3 is TGTGCCAGCAGCAACAGGGGTTATTCACCCCTCCACTTT.

This clone was counted between two and nine times. CDR3 coding DNA: TGTGCCAGCATCCAGGGACAGGGGAACACTGAAGCTTTCTTT. Protein: CASIQGQGNTEAFF. This chain uses TRBV7-9 with TRBJ1-1; 9 positions agree with TRBD1. This CDR3 is 14 amino acids long. Germline loops: CDR1 SEHNR, CDR2 FQNEAQ (reference sequence). V lost 7 bases to trimming and J lost 1 base; unmatched junction nucleotides: 4.

The CDR3 region has the DNA TGTGCCAGCAGCTTAGTAGCGACAGGGGGCGGAAACACCATATATTTT. It codes for CASSLVATGGGNTIYF. The genes are TRBV7-2 and TRBJ1-3, with TRBD1 identical over 10 bases. Germline CDR1 and CDR2: SGHTA and FQGNSA. The J segment lost 4 bases and the V segment lost 1 base, leaving 4 bases of the junction unmatched. The CDR3 length is 16 residues. Drawing the rest from reference TRBV7-2 and TRBJ1-3, the complete variable domain is GAGVSQSPSNKVTEKGKDVELRCDPISGHTALYWYRQSLGQGLEFLIYFQGNSAPDKSGLPSDRFSAERTGGSVSTLTIQRTQQEDSAVYLCASSLVATGGGNTIYFGEGSWLTVV.

CDR3 nucleotides: TGTGCCAGCAGTCCGGACAGGGCGCCGAACTATGGCTACACCTTC. Protein sequence: CASSPDRAPNYGYTF. V gene TRBV27 combines with J gene TRBJ1-2; 8 positions match TRBD1. In germline, CDR1 is MNHEY, CDR2 SMNVEV (reference sequence). The junction had 7 bases not matched to a gene; V was cut back by 5 bases and J by 2 bases. This CDR3 is 15 amino acids long.

The sample holds a few counts of this clone. The genes are TRBV28 and TRBJ2-7; 7 bases line up with TRBD2. V was pared by 6 bases and J by 2 bases, with 7 bases of the junction left unmatched. Per the germline V gene, CDR1 is MDHEN and CDR2 is SYDVKM. The CDR3 contains 14 residues. The CDR3 DNA follows: TGTGCCAGCAGATCCGGGGGGAAGGCCTACGAGCAGTACTTC. Translation: CASRSGGKAYEQYF.

CDR3 sequence: CASTSGGIANTIYF. CDR3 nucleotide sequence: TGTGCCAGCACCTCGGGCGGAATAGCGAACACCATATATTTT. This sequence joins TRBV11-2 and TRBJ1-3; D unresolved. Trimming shortened V by 7 bases and J by 7 bases, and 17 bases separated the two germline ends. Germline-derived CDR1 and CDR2 are SGHAT and FQNNGV. The CDR3 is 14 residues long.